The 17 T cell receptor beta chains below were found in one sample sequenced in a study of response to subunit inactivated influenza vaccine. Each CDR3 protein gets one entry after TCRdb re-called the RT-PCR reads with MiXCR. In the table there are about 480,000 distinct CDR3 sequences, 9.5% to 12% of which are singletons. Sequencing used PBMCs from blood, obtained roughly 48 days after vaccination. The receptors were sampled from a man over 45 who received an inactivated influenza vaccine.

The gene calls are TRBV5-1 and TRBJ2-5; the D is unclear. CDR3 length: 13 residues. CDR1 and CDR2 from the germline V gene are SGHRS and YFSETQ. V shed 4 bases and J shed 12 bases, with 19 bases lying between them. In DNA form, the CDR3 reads TGCGCCAGCAGCAGTTGGGCAGACATAATCAAGTACTTC. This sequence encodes CASSSWADIIKYF. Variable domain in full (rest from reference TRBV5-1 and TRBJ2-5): KAGVTQTPRYLIKTRGQQVTLSCSPISGHRSVSWYQQTPGQGLQFLFEYFSETQRNKGNFPGRFSGRQFSNSRSEMNVSTLELGDSALYLCASSSWADIIKYFGPGTRLLVL.

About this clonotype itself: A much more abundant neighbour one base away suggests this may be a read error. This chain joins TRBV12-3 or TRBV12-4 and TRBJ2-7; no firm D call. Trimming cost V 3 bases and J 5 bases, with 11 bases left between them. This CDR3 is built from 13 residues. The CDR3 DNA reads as TGTGCCAGCAGTTTCAGGCGGTACCACGAGCAGTACTTC. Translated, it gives CASSFRRYHEQYF.

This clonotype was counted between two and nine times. The CDR3 loop reads CASSRRDRRDGYTF. The CDR3, as DNA: TGTGCCAGCAGCCGCCGGGACAGGAGGGATGGCTACACCTTC. The V gene is TRBV4-2, the J gene TRBJ1-2; the match to TRBD1 covers 8 bases. The germline V gene has CDR1 LGHNA and CDR2 YNFKEQ. V was pared by 4 bases and J by 6 bases, with 7 bases of the junction left unmatched. This CDR3 contains 14 residues.

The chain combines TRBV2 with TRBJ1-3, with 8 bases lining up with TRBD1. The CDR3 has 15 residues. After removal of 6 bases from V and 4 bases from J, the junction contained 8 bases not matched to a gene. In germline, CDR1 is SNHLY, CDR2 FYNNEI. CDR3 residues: CASSAQGAGGNTIYF. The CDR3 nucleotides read TGTGCCAGCAGCGCTCAGGGGGCAGGGGGAAACACCATATATTTT.

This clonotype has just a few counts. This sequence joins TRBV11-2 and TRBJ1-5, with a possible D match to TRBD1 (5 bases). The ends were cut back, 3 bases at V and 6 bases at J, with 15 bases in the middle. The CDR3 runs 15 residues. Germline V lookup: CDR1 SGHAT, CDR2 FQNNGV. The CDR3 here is CASSLGPAEGQPQHF. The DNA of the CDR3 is TGTGCCAGCAGCTTGGGGCCCGCAGAGGGTCAGCCCCAGCATTTT.

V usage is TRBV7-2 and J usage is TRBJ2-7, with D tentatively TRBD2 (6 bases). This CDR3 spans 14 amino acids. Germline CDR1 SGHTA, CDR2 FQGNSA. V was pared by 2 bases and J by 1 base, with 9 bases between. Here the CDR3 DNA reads TGTGCCAGCAGCTTATCGGAGGGGTCCTACGAGCAGTACTTC. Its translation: CASSLSEGSYEQYF.

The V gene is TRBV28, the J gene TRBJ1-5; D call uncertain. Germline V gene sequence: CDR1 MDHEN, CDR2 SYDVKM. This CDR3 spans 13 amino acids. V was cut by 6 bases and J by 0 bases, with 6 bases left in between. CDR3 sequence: CASRMGSNQPQHF. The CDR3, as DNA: TGTGCCAGCAGGATGGGTAGCAATCAGCCCCAGCATTTT.

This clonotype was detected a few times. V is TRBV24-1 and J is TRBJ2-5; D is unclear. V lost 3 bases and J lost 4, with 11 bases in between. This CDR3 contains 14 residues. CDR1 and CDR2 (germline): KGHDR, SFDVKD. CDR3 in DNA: TGTGCCACCAGTGATCCCGGGTTAACAGAGACCCAGTACTTC. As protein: CATSDPGLTETQYF.

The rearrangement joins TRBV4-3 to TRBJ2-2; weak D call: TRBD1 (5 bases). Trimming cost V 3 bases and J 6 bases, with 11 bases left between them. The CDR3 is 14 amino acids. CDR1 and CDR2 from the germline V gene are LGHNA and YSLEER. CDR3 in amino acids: CASSQSAGSGELFF. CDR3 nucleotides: TGCGCCAGCAGCCAGAGTGCAGGGTCCGGGGAGCTGTTTTTT.

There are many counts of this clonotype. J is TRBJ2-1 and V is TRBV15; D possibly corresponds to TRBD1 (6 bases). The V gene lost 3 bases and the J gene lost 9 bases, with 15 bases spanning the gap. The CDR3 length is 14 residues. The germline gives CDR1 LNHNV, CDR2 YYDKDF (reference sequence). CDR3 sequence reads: CATSSQELGGEQFF. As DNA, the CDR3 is TGTGCCACCAGCAGCCAAGAGTTAGGGGGTGAGCAGTTCTTC.

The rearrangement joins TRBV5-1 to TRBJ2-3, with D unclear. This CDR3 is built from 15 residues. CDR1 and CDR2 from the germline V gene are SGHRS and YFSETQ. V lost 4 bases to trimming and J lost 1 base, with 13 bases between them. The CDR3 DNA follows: TGCGCCAGCAGCCTTCTTTCTGAGGGCACAGATACGCAGTATTTT. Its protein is CASSLLSEGTDTQYF.

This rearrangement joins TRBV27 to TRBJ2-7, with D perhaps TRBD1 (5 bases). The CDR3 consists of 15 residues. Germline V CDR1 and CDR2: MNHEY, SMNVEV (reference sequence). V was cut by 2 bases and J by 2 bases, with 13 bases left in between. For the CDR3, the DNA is TGTGCCAGCAGTTTAAGGCCAGGGCCCACCTACGAGCAGTACTTC. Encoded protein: CASSLRPGPTYEQYF.

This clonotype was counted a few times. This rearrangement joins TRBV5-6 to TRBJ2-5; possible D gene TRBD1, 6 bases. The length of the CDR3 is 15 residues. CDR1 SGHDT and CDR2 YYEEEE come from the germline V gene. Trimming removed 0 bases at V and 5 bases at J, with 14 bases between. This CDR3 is CASSLAPRGEETQYF. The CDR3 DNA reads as TGTGCCAGCAGCTTGGCCCCCAGGGGTGAGGAGACCCAGTACTTC.

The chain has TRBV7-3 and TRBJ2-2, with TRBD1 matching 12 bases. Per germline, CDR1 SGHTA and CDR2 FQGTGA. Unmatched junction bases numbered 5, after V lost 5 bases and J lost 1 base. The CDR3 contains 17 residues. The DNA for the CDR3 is TGTGCCAGCAGCCTCCGGGACAGGGGGCGGAACACCGGGGAGCTGTTTTTT. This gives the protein CASSLRDRGRNTGELFF.

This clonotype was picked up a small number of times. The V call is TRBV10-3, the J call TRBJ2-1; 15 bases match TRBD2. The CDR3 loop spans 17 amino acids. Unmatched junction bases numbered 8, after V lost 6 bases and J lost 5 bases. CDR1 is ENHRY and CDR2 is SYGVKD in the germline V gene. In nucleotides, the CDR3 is TGTGCCATCAGAGGGACTAGCGGGGGGCTTATACACAATGAGCAGTTCTTC. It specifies CAIRGTSGGLIHNEQFF.

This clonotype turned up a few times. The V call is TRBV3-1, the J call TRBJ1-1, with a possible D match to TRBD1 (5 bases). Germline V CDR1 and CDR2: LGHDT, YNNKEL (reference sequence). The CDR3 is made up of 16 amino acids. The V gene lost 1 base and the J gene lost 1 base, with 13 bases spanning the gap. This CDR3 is CASSQVFLQGNTEAFF. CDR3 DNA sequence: TGTGCCAGCAGCCAAGTTTTTTTGCAGGGGAACACTGAAGCTTTCTTT.

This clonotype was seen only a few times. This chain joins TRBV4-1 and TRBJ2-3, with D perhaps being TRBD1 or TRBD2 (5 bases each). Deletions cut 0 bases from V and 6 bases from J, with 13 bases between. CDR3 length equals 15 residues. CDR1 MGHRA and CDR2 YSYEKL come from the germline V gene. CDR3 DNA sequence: TGCGCCAGCAGCCAAGATGGGGGTGAATGGGATACGCAGTATTTT. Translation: CASSQDGGEWDTQYF.